This T cell receptor (beta chain) was observed in a study of T cells in Graves' hyperthyroidism and ophthalmopathy. Points from the study as a whole: Blood also carried most thyroid clonotypes expanded above 0.001.

There were TCR beta CDR3 regions amplified from RNA transcripts. In the first-round RT-PCR of the TCR CDR3, the HTBI primer set was used. TCRdb re-called the multiplex PCR reads through MiXCR, storing one row per CDR3 protein. This table holds roughly 500,000 distinct CDR3 sequences, around 45% found once. To note about this clonotype: Its antigen is not known.

Trimming removed 0 bases from V and 7 bases from J; junction bases left unmatched: 7. CDR3 length equals 16 residues. Germline V gives CDR1 SEHNR, CDR2 FQNEAQ (reference sequence). The specimen was peripheral blood or thyroid tissue (not recorded which). J is TRBJ1-2 and V is TRBV7-9; 11 bases are shared with TRBD1. This receptor was obtained from an adult woman with Graves' disease, either hyperthyroidism or ophthalmopathy (not recorded which). CDR3: CASSLAGQGVRGGYTF. The CDR3 DNA sequence: TGTGCCAGCAGCTTAGCGGGACAGGGGGTACGAGGTGGCTACACCTTC.